Each of the 10 T cell receptor beta chains below was sequenced from the same sample in a study of OX40 agonist ivuxolimab in advanced cancers. The protocol was immunoSEQ multiplex PCR, while the TCRdb copy is restricted to in-frame clones and leaves out a portion. The sample has tens of thousands of clones, around 93% seen once. Sample: CD4+ or CD8+ T cells sorted from blood, taken in a trial of the OX40 agonist ivuxolimab. These receptor sequences come from an adult with an advanced solid tumor such as melanoma, head and neck, liver or kidney cancer.

The chain recombines TRBV4-1 with TRBJ2-2, with 7 bases fitting TRBD1. There are 15 residues in the CDR3. Trimming cost V 4 bases and J 6 bases; bases outside gene matches: 8. Germline V gives CDR1 MGHRA, CDR2 YSYEKL. As DNA, the CDR3 is TGCGCCAGCAGCCGCCACGACACAGGGGCCGGGGAGCTGTTTTTT. Encoded protein: CASSRHDTGAGELFF.

This sequence joins TRBV7-2 and TRBJ2-3; the D is unclear. The CDR3 spans 13 residues. Germline V lookup: CDR1 SGHTA, CDR2 FQGNSA. Trimming shortened V by 1 base and J by 4 bases, and 6 bases separated the two germline ends. The CDR3 protein is CASSLDLSDTQYF. DNA for the CDR3: TGTGCCAGCAGCTTAGACCTGTCAGATACGCAGTATTTT.

The chain links TRBV19 to TRBJ1-1; TRBD1 aligns across 9 bases. J was trimmed by 5 bases and V by 7 bases; bases with no gene match: 8. Germline V lookup: CDR1 LNHDA, CDR2 SQIVND (reference sequence). This CDR3 contains 14 residues. The CDR3 reads CASTEQGASTEAFF. The CDR3 bases are TGTGCCAGTACCGAACAGGGGGCGAGTACTGAAGCTTTCTTT.

In DNA, the CDR3 is TGCGCCAGCAGCTCTTGGACAGGGGGTGTTACTGAAGCTTTCTTT. The encoded protein is CASSSWTGGVTEAFF. The rearrangement joins TRBV5-1 to TRBJ1-1, with 10 bases matching TRBD1. This CDR3 has 15 amino acids. The germline V gene has CDR1 SGHRS and CDR2 YFSETQ. Trimming took 3 bases from V and 5 from J; bases not matched to a gene: 7.

This chain connects TRBV11-2 to TRBJ2-1; D gene ambiguous. Trimming took 5 bases from V and 5 from J, leaving 25 bases between them. The CDR3 sequence is 18 residues long. The V gene's germline CDR1 is SGHAT and CDR2 FQNNGV. The CDR3 sequence is CASSPRLSPETKDNEQFF. In DNA, the CDR3 is TGTGCCAGCAGCCCCCGTTTGAGCCCAGAAACTAAGGACAATGAGCAGTTCTTC.

This chain joins TRBV14 and TRBJ2-3; 7 bases are shared with TRBD2. This CDR3 region has 13 residues. Trimming removed 6 bases from V and 2 bases from J; junction bases left unmatched: 2. Germline lookup yields CDR1 SGHDN and CDR2 FVKESK. The CDR3 region has the DNA TGTGCCAGCAGTCGGGACTACACAGATACGCAGTATTTT. Residues: CASSRDYTDTQYF.

This clone was seen just once. The DNA of the CDR3 is TGTGCCAGCAGCGTTCAGGGTTCGGCCAAAAACATTCAGTACTTC. This gives the protein CASSVQGSAKNIQYF. The V and J genes are TRBV13 and TRBJ2-4, with D possibly being TRBD1 (5 bases). V gave up 5 bases and J gave up 1 base, with 12 bases separating them. CDR3 length: 15 amino acids. Germline V CDR1 and CDR2: PRHDT, FYEKMQ (reference sequence).

The chain joins TRBV27 to TRBJ2-7, with D perhaps matching TRBD2 (5 bases). V was shortened by 2 bases and J by 0 bases, with 11 bases between the two germline ends. The CDR3 consists of 15 residues. Germline values: CDR1 MNHEY, CDR2 SMNVEV (reference sequence). CDR3 in DNA: TGTGCCAGCAGTTTACTTCGTGAGGGCTCCTACGAGCAGTACTTC. Amino acids: CASSLLREGSYEQYF.

This clone was observed once. V gene TRBV7-3 combines with J gene TRBJ2-3; no reliable D call. Germline V gene sequence: CDR1 SGHTA, CDR2 FQGTGA. This CDR3 is built from 14 residues. The V end was cut by 5 bases, the J end by 0 bases, with 9 bases between. The CDR3 nucleotides read TGTGCCAGCAGCCCCCTTGCTAGCACAGATACGCAGTATTTT. It specifies CASSPLASTDTQYF.

This clone was seen just once. The chain uses TRBV14 and TRBJ2-3; D remains unclear. The CDR3 is 15 amino acids. Germline lookup yields CDR1 SGHDN and CDR2 FVKESK. V was clipped by 1 base and J by 0 bases, with 8 bases between them. CDR3 residues: CASSQGVSSTDTQYF. The DNA of the CDR3 is TGTGCCAGCAGCCAAGGTGTCAGTAGCACAGATACGCAGTATTTT.